This TCR beta chain was recorded in a study of blood T cells in healthy people across ages. Extraction yielded at least 5 micrograms of total RNA per sample. Sample-barcoded 5' priming and a J-beta primer mix drove a second PCR of roughly 6 to 12 cycles. From the 5' RACE reads, TCRdb called clonotypes with MiXCR, one entry per CDR3 protein. The data contain more than 650,000 distinct CDR3 sequences, about a fifth of them seen just once; the ten biggest clones take up around 21%. On this clonotype itself: Its antigen remains unidentified.

CDR1 is KGHSH, CDR2 LQKENI, per germline. CDR3 size: 15 residues. V dropped 6 bases and J dropped 4 bases, with 15 bases sitting between them. Overall study findings and caveats: Observed TCR beta diversity per million T cells went down as age went up. This fall followed a roughly linear course with age. A conclusive naive versus antigen-experienced comparison was prevented by the unsorted PBMCs.

Sequencing input: blood. The TCR sequence derives from a man in his 70s in good health. The J gene is TRBJ1-4, the V gene TRBV18; possible D gene TRBD1, 6 bases. CDR3 DNA sequence: TGTGCCAGCTCTCCTATGGGGGGCCTTAATGAAAAACTGTTTTTT. Amino acid sequence: CASSPMGGLNEKLFF.